These 30 T cell receptor beta chains were all obtained from the same sample, sequenced in a study of T-cell reconstitution after alpha-beta-depleted transplantation in children. This sample's TCRbeta library carried unique molecular identifier barcodes. TCRdb used MiXCR to reprocess the PCR reads, holding one entry per CDR3 protein. Here the sample spans around 130,000 distinct CDR3 sequences, 8% to 10% being singletons. Sequences were derived from PBMCs, mostly from graft donor cells, sampled 180 days after TCRalphabeta/CD19-depleted stem cell transplant. All receptors come from a girl under two years old who had a stem cell transplant for combined immunodeficiency, so the T cells may come from the graft donor.

This clonotype was counted between two and nine times. The chain recombines TRBV12-3 or TRBV12-4 with TRBJ2-2, with 10 bases lining up with TRBD2. The CDR3 has 15 amino acids. V lost 5 bases to trimming and J lost 3 bases; unmatched junction nucleotides: 3. The CDR3 protein is CASSGLAEYTGELFF. CDR3 nucleotide sequence: TGTGCCAGCAGTGGACTAGCGGAATACACCGGGGAGCTGTTTTTT.

In this sample, this clonotype turned up a few times. The V and J genes are TRBV25-1 and TRBJ2-7; D assignment may be TRBD1 or TRBD2 (5 bases each). The length of the CDR3 is 16 residues. The ends were cut back, 0 bases at V and 4 bases at J, with 16 bases in the middle. CDR1 and CDR2 (germline): MGHDK, SYGVNS. CDR3 sequence: CASSEYRPHWGYEQYF. The CDR3 DNA reads TGTGCCAGCAGTGAATACCGGCCTCATTGGGGGTACGAGCAGTACTTC.

This clonotype turned up a few times. The V gene is TRBV4-3, the J gene TRBJ2-2; D not resolved. The CDR3 covers 16 residues. The germline gives CDR1 LGHNA, CDR2 YSLEER. Trimming took 1 base from V and 4 from J, leaving 13 bases between them. This CDR3 is CASSQVGTSVTGELFF. In nucleotides, the CDR3 is TGCGCCAGCAGCCAAGTCGGAACCTCGGTCACCGGGGAGCTGTTTTTT.

J is TRBJ1-5 and V is TRBV5-6, with 9 bases matching TRBD1. This CDR3 spans 18 amino acids. Germline V gene sequence: CDR1 SGHDT, CDR2 YYEEEE. J was trimmed by 0 bases and V by 0 bases; bases with no gene match: 7. The CDR3 loop is CASSLGDRGTYSNQPQHF. CDR3 nucleotides: TGTGCCAGCAGCTTGGGTGACAGGGGGACTTATAGCAATCAGCCCCAGCATTTT.

This clonotype has a handful of counts. V usage is TRBV28 and J usage is TRBJ2-7, with 7 nucleotides matching TRBD1. V was clipped by 5 bases and J by 6 bases; unmatched bases: 7. The CDR3 spans 13 residues. Germline V CDR1 and CDR2: MDHEN, SYDVKM. The CDR3 sequence: CASSLIDRAEQYF. In DNA, the CDR3 is TGTGCCAGCAGTCTAATAGACAGGGCCGAGCAGTACTTC.

This clonotype occurred a few times. The gene calls are TRBV28 and TRBJ1-2; perhaps TRBD1 as D (6 bases). Between the trimmed V and J ends, which lost 1 base and 3 bases, there was a span of 9 bases. The germline V gene encodes CDR1 MDHEN and CDR2 SYDVKM. The CDR3 runs to 14 residues. The CDR3 reads CASSLLGHYYGYTF. CDR3 nucleotides: TGTGCCAGCAGTTTATTGGGACACTACTATGGCTACACCTTC.

Only a few counts were recorded for this clonotype. The chain recombines TRBV5-1 with TRBJ2-4; TRBD2 might be the D (5 bases). V was cut by 2 bases and J by 3 bases, with 9 bases left in between. Germline V CDR1 and CDR2: SGHRS, YFSETQ. The CDR3 covers 14 residues. This CDR3 reads CASSFGVVKNIQYF. The DNA of the CDR3 is TGCGCCAGCAGCTTCGGGGTTGTCAAAAACATTCAGTACTTC. Full variable domain (outside the CDR3, taken from reference TRBV5-1 and TRBJ2-4): KAGVTQTPRYLIKTRGQQVTLSCSPISGHRSVSWYQQTPGQGLQFLFEYFSETQRNKGNFPGRFSGRQFSNSRSEMNVSTLELGDSALYLCASSFGVVKNIQYFGAGTRLSVL.

CDR3 coding DNA: TGTGCCAGCAGCCCCTCCGGAGGCTACACCTTC. Translated, it gives CASSPSGGYTF. The chain joins TRBV7-9 to TRBJ1-2, with D unclear. The V and J ends lost 5 bases and 8 bases respectively, with 9 bases between them. CDR3 size: 11 residues. Germline V gene lookup returns CDR1 SEHNR and CDR2 FQNEAQ (reference sequence).

At least ten counts were recorded for this clonotype. CDR3 coding DNA: TGCAGCGTTCTAGACGGTATTCATTCCTACGAGCAGTACTTC. Translation: CSVLDGIHSYEQYF. V and J are TRBV29-1 and TRBJ2-7, with unresolved D. This CDR3 has 14 amino acids. V shed 5 bases and J shed 1 base, with 15 bases lying between them. Looked up from germline, CDR1 is SQVTM and CDR2 is ANQGSEA.

J is TRBJ2-7 and V is TRBV28; weak D call: TRBD2 (6 bases). V dropped 6 bases and J dropped 4 bases, with 13 bases sitting between them. This CDR3 is built from 13 residues. Germline V gives CDR1 MDHEN, CDR2 SYDVKM. In DNA, the CDR3 is TGTGCCAGCAGGAGCCGGGACTTTTACGAGCAGTACTTC. Residues: CASRSRDFYEQYF.

This clonotype showed up just a few times. The gene calls are TRBV20-1 and TRBJ2-5; D might be TRBD2 (5 bases). The CDR3 contains 15 residues. V was clipped by 3 bases and J by 4 bases, with 18 bases between them. Germline V gene lookup returns CDR1 DFQATT and CDR2 SNEGSKA (reference sequence). The CDR3 DNA reads as TGCAGTGCTAGGGCCCTCTACGGGATGCCAGAGACCCAGTACTTC. This translates into CSARALYGMPETQYF.

J is TRBJ2-3 and V is TRBV30, with TRBD1 matching over 7 bases. The germline gives CDR1 GTSNPN, CDR2 SVGIG (reference sequence). The CDR3 runs to 16 residues. The junction had 9 bases not matched to a gene; V was cut back by 1 base and J by 2 bases. This CDR3 reads CAWSAPTGATTDTQYF. CDR3 in DNA: TGTGCCTGGAGTGCTCCAACAGGGGCCACCACAGATACGCAGTATTTT.

This chain uses TRBV12-3 or TRBV12-4 with TRBJ1-5; possibly TRBD1 for D (5 bases). This CDR3 is built from 15 residues. V lost 3 bases and J 4 bases, leaving 13 bases between the germline ends. The CDR3 is CASSFLHGGNQPQHF. The CDR3 region has the DNA TGTGCCAGCAGTTTCCTACATGGGGGTAATCAGCCCCAGCATTTT.

For this clonotype: Sequence at one end of the junction differs from germline and may be a read error. This chain uses TRBV7-3 with TRBJ2-1; TRBD1 matches at 10 bases. CDR3 length: 16 residues. Per germline, CDR1 SGHTA and CDR2 FQGTGA. DNA for the CDR3: TGTGCCAGCAGCTCCCTGGGGACAGGGGTTGGGAATGATCAGTTCTTC. This gives the protein CASSSLGTGVGNDQFF.

This chain uses TRBV13 with TRBJ2-5, with D tentatively TRBD2 (6 bases). Germline CDR1 reads PRHDT; CDR2 reads FYEKMQ (reference sequence). V dropped 0 bases and J dropped 5 bases, with 10 bases sitting between them. This CDR3 comprises 14 residues. The CDR3 reads CASSLGGGDETQYF. CDR3 coding DNA: TGTGCCAGCAGCTTAGGGGGGGGAGACGAGACCCAGTACTTC.

This chain connects TRBV7-8 to TRBJ2-3; no definite D call. The CDR3 spans 14 residues. Trimming shortened V by 4 bases and J by 2 bases, and 10 bases separated the two germline ends. The germline V gene has CDR1 SGHVS and CDR2 FQNEAQ. DNA of the CDR3: TGTGCCAGCAGCTCCAACGGGTTCACAGATACGCAGTATTTT. Translated: CASSSNGFTDTQYF.

The CDR3 protein is CASSLFAGQETQYF. The CDR3 coding sequence is TGTGCCAGCAGTTTATTTGCAGGGCAAGAGACCCAGTACTTC. The chain is built from TRBV27 and TRBJ2-5, with D tentatively TRBD1 (5 bases). Germline CDR1 reads MNHEY; CDR2 reads SMNVEV (reference sequence). This CDR3 region has 14 residues. The V end was cut by 1 base, the J end by 2 bases, with 8 bases between.

This clonotype was seen more than once but under ten times. The chain uses TRBV20-1 and TRBJ2-1, with TRBD2 matching 9 bases. J lost 4 bases, V lost 1 base, and 11 bases had no gene match. This CDR3 is built from 17 residues. CDR1 is DFQATT, CDR2 SNEGSKA, per germline (reference sequence). The CDR3 protein is CSARVTRPSGAYNEQFF. The CDR3 DNA follows: TGCAGTGCTAGAGTTACCCGCCCTAGCGGGGCTTACAATGAGCAGTTCTTC.

This clonotype was seen more than once but under ten times. The rearrangement uses TRBV4-3 and TRBJ2-2; D might be TRBD1 (5 bases). The CDR3 totals 16 residues. V was pared by 0 bases and J by 2 bases, with 10 bases between. Germline V gives CDR1 LGHNA, CDR2 YSLEER. The CDR3 sequence: CASSQDMGPNTGELFF. The CDR3 DNA sequence: TGCGCCAGCAGCCAAGATATGGGGCCTAACACCGGGGAGCTGTTTTTT.

This clonotype turned up a few times. This rearrangement joins TRBV5-1 to TRBJ2-3; D is unresolved. The CDR3 length is 14 residues. Looked up from germline, CDR1 is SGHRS and CDR2 is YFSETQ. V lost 0 bases and J 6 bases, leaving 11 bases between the germline ends. The CDR3 protein is CASSLGRYEDTQYF. Here the CDR3 DNA reads TGCGCCAGCAGCTTGGGTAGATATGAGGATACGCAGTATTTT.

The chain employs TRBV20-1 and TRBJ1-4, with a tentative D call TRBD1 (5 bases). The CDR3 is 13 amino acids. Trimming pared 3 bases from V and 3 bases from J, leaving 8 bases between. Germline assignment: CDR1 DFQATT and CDR2 SNEGSKA (reference sequence). CDR3 loop: CSARRQSNEKLFF. The CDR3 DNA is TGCAGTGCTAGGCGACAGTCTAATGAAAAACTGTTTTTT.

This clonotype was observed a handful of times. V is TRBV10-3 and J is TRBJ1-3; D possibly corresponds to TRBD1 (5 bases). The ends were cut back, 3 bases at V and 0 bases at J, with 9 bases in the middle. The CDR3 spans 15 residues. Germline CDR1 is ENHRY and CDR2 is SYGVKD. DNA for the CDR3: TGTGCCATCAGTGATACAGGATCCTCTGGAAACACCATATATTTT. It specifies CAISDTGSSGNTIYF.

This clonotype was seen ten or more times. The J gene is TRBJ2-1, the V gene TRBV3-1; 8 bases fit TRBD2. CDR1 is LGHDT, CDR2 YNNKEL, per germline (reference sequence). The CDR3 runs to 15 residues. Trimming removed 4 bases from V and 4 bases from J; junction bases left unmatched: 6. CDR3: CASSPGLGNYNEQFF. Written as DNA, the CDR3 is TGTGCCAGCAGCCCGGGACTAGGGAATTACAATGAGCAGTTCTTC.

On this clonotype itself: A junction end diverges from the germline sequence, so it may reflect a read error. This chain joins TRBV12-3 or TRBV12-4 and TRBJ2-3, with D unresolved. This CDR3 is 16 amino acids long. CDR3 sequence: CGSSPLSRVMLGTQYF. In nucleotides, the CDR3 is TGTGGCAGCAGCCCTTTGTCCCGGGTCATGCTTGGTACGCAGTATTTT.

The CDR3 here is CSVEDLFSGGMEQYF. For the CDR3, the DNA is TGCAGCGTTGAAGACTTGTTCAGCGGGGGCATGGAGCAGTACTTC. The chain has TRBV29-1 and TRBJ2-7, with 8 bases that match TRBD2. The J segment lost 7 bases and the V segment lost 0 bases, leaving 11 bases of the junction unmatched. The CDR3 runs to 15 residues. CDR1 and CDR2 from the germline V gene are SQVTM and ANQGSEA.

The rearrangement uses TRBV12-3 or TRBV12-4 and TRBJ2-5; D gene ambiguous. Trimming removed 1 base from V and 5 bases from J, with 8 bases in between. The CDR3 runs 13 residues. The CDR3 loop is CASSLGGTETQYF. The CDR3 region has the DNA TGTGCCAGCAGTTTAGGGGGTACTGAGACCCAGTACTTC.

The rearrangement joins TRBV6-5 to TRBJ2-7, with D perhaps assigned TRBD1 or TRBD2 (6 bases each). The CDR3 totals 13 residues. Trimming removed 2 bases at V and 2 bases at J, with 7 bases between. CDR1 and CDR2 from the germline V gene are MNHEY and SVGAGI. The CDR3 nucleotides are TGTGCCAGCAGTTACAGGGGGGCCTACGAGCAGTACTTC. Encoded protein: CASSYRGAYEQYF.

This clonotype showed up just a few times. V is TRBV25-1 and J is TRBJ1-1; TRBD1 aligns across 9 bases. This CDR3 has 17 amino acids. The V and J ends lost 6 bases and 7 bases, in that order; junction bases with no gene match: 18. Germline assignment: CDR1 MGHDK and CDR2 SYGVNS. The CDR3 protein is CASRGPGQGKRGREAFF. The CDR3 region has the DNA TGTGCCAGCAGAGGACCGGGACAGGGAAAACGCGGGCGTGAAGCTTTCTTT.

The genes are TRBV5-6 and TRBJ2-3, with TRBD1 matching over 7 bases. The germline CDR1 and CDR2 sequences are SGHDT and YYEEEE. This CDR3 has 12 amino acids. V lost 7 bases and J lost 2; bases outside the gene matches: 1. The CDR3, as DNA: TGTGCCAGCGACAGGGACACAGATACGCAGTATTTT. Protein: CASDRDTDTQYF.

The chain uses TRBV29-1 and TRBJ2-7; D might be TRBD1 (6 bases). V was pared by 5 bases and J by 4 bases, with 15 bases between. Germline CDR1 and CDR2: SQVTM and ANQGSEA. This CDR3 has 13 residues. CDR3 in DNA: TGCAGCGTTTCCCACAGGGTAGGATACGAGCAGTACTTC. The encoded protein is CSVSHRVGYEQYF.